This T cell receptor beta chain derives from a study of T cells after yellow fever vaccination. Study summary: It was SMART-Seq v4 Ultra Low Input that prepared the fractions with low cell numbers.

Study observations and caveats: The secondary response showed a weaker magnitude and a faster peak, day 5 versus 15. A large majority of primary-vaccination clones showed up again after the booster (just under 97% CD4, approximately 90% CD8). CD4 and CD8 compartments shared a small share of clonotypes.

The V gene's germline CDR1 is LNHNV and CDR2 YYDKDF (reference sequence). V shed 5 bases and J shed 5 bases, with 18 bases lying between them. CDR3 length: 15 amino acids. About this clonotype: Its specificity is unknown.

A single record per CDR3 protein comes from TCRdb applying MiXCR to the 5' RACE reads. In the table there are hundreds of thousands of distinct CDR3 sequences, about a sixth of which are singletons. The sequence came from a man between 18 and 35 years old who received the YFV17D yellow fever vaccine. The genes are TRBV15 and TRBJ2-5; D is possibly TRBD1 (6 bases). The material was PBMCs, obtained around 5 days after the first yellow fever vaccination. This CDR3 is CATSDPSRGRETQYF. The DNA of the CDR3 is TGTGCCACCAGCGATCCATCCAGGGGTAGGGAGACCCAGTACTTC.